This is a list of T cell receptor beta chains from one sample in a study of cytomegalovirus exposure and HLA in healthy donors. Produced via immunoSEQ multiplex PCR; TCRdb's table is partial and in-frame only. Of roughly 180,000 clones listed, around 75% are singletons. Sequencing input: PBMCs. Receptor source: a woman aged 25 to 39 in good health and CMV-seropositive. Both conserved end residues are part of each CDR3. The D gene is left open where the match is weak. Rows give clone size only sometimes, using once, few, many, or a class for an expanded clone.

CDR3aa: CASSLGAVNQPQHF; CDR3nt: TGTGCCAGCAGCTTAGGGGCAGTAAATCAGCCCCAGCATTTT; j_gene: TRBJ1-5; d_gene: NA; abundance: once; v_gene: TRBV7-2
CDR3aa: CSVAKGAALQYF; CDR3nt: TGCAGCGTTGCGAAGGGGGCAGCCCTACAGTACTTC; j_gene: TRBJ2-4; d_gene: TRBD1; abundance: NA; v_gene: TRBV29-1
CDR3aa: CASSSYRSSSYEQYF; CDR3nt: TGTGCCAGCAGTTCTTACAGGAGCTCGTCCTACGAGCAGTACTTC; j_gene: TRBJ2-7; d_gene: NA; abundance: NA; v_gene: TRBV6-1
CDR3aa: CASSVGRSGEQYF; CDR3nt: TGTGCCAGCAGCGTAGGACGGAGCGGCGAGCAGTACTTC; j_gene: TRBJ2-7; d_gene: NA; abundance: NA; v_gene: TRBV9
CDR3aa: CASRPDRVANQPQHF; CDR3nt: TGTGCCAGCAGACCTGACAGAGTAGCCAATCAGCCCCAGCATTTT; j_gene: TRBJ1-5; d_gene: NA; abundance: NA; v_gene: TRBV28
CDR3aa: CASSLTGYEQYF; CDR3nt: TGCGCCAGCAGCTTGACAGGTTACGAGCAGTACTTC; j_gene: TRBJ2-7; d_gene: NA; abundance: NA; v_gene: TRBV5-1
CDR3aa: CASSTPGLNNEQFF; CDR3nt: TGTGCCAGCAGCACCCCGGGACTCAACAATGAGCAGTTCTTC; j_gene: TRBJ2-1; d_gene: NA; abundance: NA; v_gene: TRBV9
CDR3aa: CASSQHPGGVGDEQFF; CDR3nt: TGCGCCAGCAGCCAACACCCTGGGGGGGTCGGGGATGAGCAGTTCTTC; j_gene: TRBJ2-1; d_gene: TRBD2; abundance: once; v_gene: TRBV4-1
CDR3aa: CASSADRAANEKLFF; CDR3nt: TGTGCCAGCAGCGCGGACAGGGCGGCTAATGAAAAACTGTTTTTT; j_gene: TRBJ1-4; d_gene: TRBD1; abundance: NA; v_gene: TRBV5-6
CDR3aa: CASSLSAGWDTQYF; CDR3nt: TGTGCCAGCAGCCTTAGCGCTGGGTGGGATACGCAGTATTTT; j_gene: TRBJ2-3; d_gene: NA; abundance: NA; v_gene: TRBV6-5
CDR3aa: CASSFSYQPQHF; CDR3nt: TGTGCCAGCAGTTTTAGTTATCAGCCCCAGCATTTT; j_gene: TRBJ1-5; d_gene: NA; abundance: few; v_gene: TRBV28
CDR3aa: CASSRNRRETQYF; CDR3nt: TGTGCCAGTAGTCGTAACAGGCGCGAGACCCAGTACTTC; j_gene: TRBJ2-5; d_gene: NA; abundance: NA; v_gene: TRBV19
CDR3aa: CASSHRGHYEQYF; CDR3nt: TGCGCCAGCAGCCACAGGGGGCACTACGAGCAGTACTTC; j_gene: TRBJ2-7; d_gene: TRBD1; abundance: few; v_gene: TRBV5-1
CDR3aa: CASSWPPGQKTTDTQYF; CDR3nt: TGTGCCAGCAGCTGGCCACCGGGACAGAAAACCACAGATACGCAGTATTTT; j_gene: TRBJ2-3; d_gene: TRBD1; abundance: NA; v_gene: TRBV11-2
CDR3aa: CASNRGHEQFF; CDR3nt: TGTGCCAGCAACCGCGGGCATGAGCAGTTCTTC; j_gene: TRBJ2-1; d_gene: NA; abundance: NA; v_gene: TRBV6-5
CDR3aa: CASSGLRNYGYTF; CDR3nt: TGTGCCAGCAGTGGTTTACGGAACTATGGCTACACCTTC; j_gene: TRBJ1-2; d_gene: NA; abundance: NA; v_gene: TRBV28
CDR3aa: CASTGGTDTQYF; CDR3nt: TGTGCCAGCACCGGGGGGACTGATACGCAGTATTTT; j_gene: TRBJ2-3; d_gene: TRBD2; abundance: NA; v_gene: TRBV6-5
CDR3aa: CASSSSGYTEAFF; CDR3nt: TGTGCCAGCAGCTCGTCGGGGTACACTGAAGCTTTCTTT; j_gene: TRBJ1-1; d_gene: NA; abundance: NA; v_gene: TRBV5-4
CDR3aa: CASSASGANQPQHF; CDR3nt: TGTGCCAGCAGCGCCTCAGGGGCAAATCAGCCCCAGCATTTT; j_gene: TRBJ1-5; d_gene: NA; abundance: NA; v_gene: TRBV7-9
CDR3aa: CASSPRVFTDTQYF; CDR3nt: TGTGCCAGCAGTCCGCGGGTCTTCACAGATACGCAGTATTTT; j_gene: TRBJ2-3; d_gene: NA; abundance: NA; v_gene: TRBV6-6
CDR3aa: CASSSRASNEKLFF; CDR3nt: TGTGCCAGCAGCTCACGTGCGTCTAATGAAAAACTGTTTTTT; j_gene: TRBJ1-4; d_gene: NA; abundance: NA; v_gene: TRBV5-6
CDR3aa: CASARDSLNSPLHF; CDR3nt: TGTGCCAGCGCCCGGGACAGCCTTAATTCACCCCTCCACTTT; j_gene: TRBJ1-6; d_gene: TRBD1; abundance: once; v_gene: TRBV6-5
CDR3aa: CASSQDPLVSRSAFF; CDR3nt: TGCGCCAGCAGCCAAGATCCCCTAGTTTCTCGCTCCGCTTTCTTT; j_gene: TRBJ1-1; d_gene: NA; abundance: NA; v_gene: TRBV4-3
CDR3aa: CASSYPLATEQFF; CDR3nt: TGTGCCAGCAGTTACCCTCTAGCAACTGAGCAGTTCTTC; j_gene: TRBJ2-1; d_gene: NA; abundance: NA; v_gene: TRBV6-6
CDR3aa: CASSPSGQLIDGYTF; CDR3nt: TGTGCCAGCAGCCCGTCCGGACAACTTATTGACGGCTACACCTTC; j_gene: TRBJ1-2; d_gene: NA; abundance: NA; v_gene: TRBV6-5
CDR3aa: CASSFPGRYGYTF; CDR3nt: TGTGCCAGCAGCTTCCCAGGGCGGTATGGCTACACCTTC; j_gene: TRBJ1-2; d_gene: NA; abundance: NA; v_gene: TRBV7-3
CDR3aa: CASSTGGATSGTQYF; CDR3nt: TGTGCCAGTTCGACAGGGGGCGCAACGAGTGGGACCCAGTACTTC; j_gene: TRBJ2-5; d_gene: TRBD1; abundance: NA; v_gene: TRBV19
CDR3aa: CSVGQSKETQYF; CDR3nt: TGCAGCGTTGGACAGTCAAAAGAGACCCAGTACTTC; j_gene: TRBJ2-5; d_gene: NA; abundance: once; v_gene: TRBV29-1
CDR3aa: CASSESGLAGGDTQYF; CDR3nt: TGCGCCAGCAGTGAGTCGGGACTAGCGGGAGGAGATACGCAGTATTTT; j_gene: TRBJ2-3; d_gene: TRBD2; abundance: NA; v_gene: TRBV10-2
CDR3aa: CASSQQGTEAFF; CDR3nt: TGTGCCAGCAGCCAACAGGGCACTGAAGCTTTCTTT; j_gene: TRBJ1-1; d_gene: NA; abundance: NA; v_gene: TRBV7-9
CDR3aa: CASSFRQNMNTEAFF; CDR3nt: TGTGCCAGCAGTTTCCGACAGAACATGAACACTGAAGCTTTCTTT; j_gene: TRBJ1-1; d_gene: NA; abundance: NA; v_gene: TRBV6-5
CDR3aa: CASRQTGGNTEAFF; CDR3nt: TGTGCCAGCAGGCAGACAGGGGGGAACACTGAAGCTTTCTTT; j_gene: TRBJ1-1; d_gene: TRBD1; abundance: NA; v_gene: TRBV7-9
CDR3aa: CASSQESRRGNIQYF; CDR3nt: TGTGCCAGCAGCCAAGAAAGTAGAAGGGGGAACATTCAGTACTTC; j_gene: TRBJ2-4; d_gene: NA; abundance: NA; v_gene: TRBV4-2
CDR3aa: CASSTRGIAGNTIYF; CDR3nt: TGTGCCAGTAGTACCCGCGGCATAGCTGGAAACACCATATATTTT; j_gene: TRBJ1-3; d_gene: NA; abundance: NA; v_gene: TRBV19
CDR3aa: CASSRTLGAVEQYF; CDR3nt: TGCGCCAGCAGCCGAACGTTGGGGGCCGTCGAGCAGTACTTC; j_gene: TRBJ2-7; d_gene: NA; abundance: few; v_gene: TRBV5-1
CDR3aa: CASSAGQFYDNEKLFF; CDR3nt: TGTGCCAGCAGCGCGGGACAGTTTTATGACAATGAAAAACTGTTTTTT; j_gene: TRBJ1-4; d_gene: TRBD1; abundance: NA; v_gene: TRBV7-6
CDR3aa: CASSSSRSNNQPQHF; CDR3nt: TGTGCCAGCAGCTCTAGTAGGAGTAACAATCAGCCCCAGCATTTT; j_gene: TRBJ1-5; d_gene: NA; abundance: NA; v_gene: TRBV7-9
CDR3aa: CATSRGGREGGGTEAFF; CDR3nt: TGTGCCACCAGCAGAGGCGGGAGGGAGGGCGGGGGCACTGAAGCTTTCTTT; j_gene: TRBJ1-1; d_gene: NA; abundance: NA; v_gene: TRBV15
CDR3aa: CASSEDRTFMNTEAFF; CDR3nt: TGCGCCAGCAGCGAGGATCGGACATTTATGAACACTGAAGCTTTCTTT; j_gene: TRBJ1-1; d_gene: NA; abundance: NA; v_gene: TRBV5-1
CDR3aa: CASSRPNRADTQYF; CDR3nt: TGTGCCAGCAGTCGGCCGAACAGAGCAGATACGCAGTATTTT; j_gene: TRBJ2-3; d_gene: NA; abundance: NA; v_gene: TRBV27
CDR3aa: CASSPPGQGNSPLHF; CDR3nt: TGTGCCAGCTCACCCCCCGGGCAGGGGAATTCACCCCTCCACTTT; j_gene: TRBJ1-6; d_gene: NA; abundance: NA; v_gene: TRBV18
CDR3aa: CASSFNPGLAGLTWIYEQYF; CDR3nt: TGTGCCAGCAGTTTCAATCCGGGACTAGCGGGGTTAACATGGATATACGAGCAGTACTTC; j_gene: TRBJ2-7; d_gene: TRBD2; abundance: NA; v_gene: TRBV28
CDR3aa: CASSNMGSGISTDTQYF; CDR3nt: TGTGCCAGCAGCAATATGGGGAGCGGGATTAGCACAGATACGCAGTATTTT; j_gene: TRBJ2-3; d_gene: TRBD2; abundance: NA; v_gene: TRBV7-9
CDR3aa: CASSLVSGGSHNEQFF; CDR3nt: TGTGCCAGCAGTTTAGTATCGGGAGGTTCCCACAATGAGCAGTTCTTC; j_gene: TRBJ2-1; d_gene: TRBD2; abundance: NA; v_gene: TRBV27
CDR3aa: CASRGYLGTGELFF; CDR3nt: TGTGCCAGCAGGGGCTACCTGGGCACCGGGGAGCTGTTTTTT; j_gene: TRBJ2-2; d_gene: NA; abundance: NA; v_gene: TRBV28
CDR3aa: CASSSCWGLYTEAFF; CDR3nt: TGCGCCAGCAGTTCTTGTTGGGGGCTGTACACTGAAGCTTTCTTT; j_gene: TRBJ1-1; d_gene: NA; abundance: NA; v_gene: TRBV23-1
CDR3aa: CASSPTRGGSYEQYF; CDR3nt: TGTGCCAGCTCTCCCACGCGGGGGGGTTCCTACGAGCAGTACTTC; j_gene: TRBJ2-7; d_gene: TRBD2; abundance: NA; v_gene: TRBV27
CDR3aa: CASRGSPQIRHGVDEQYF; CDR3nt: TGTGCCAGCAGGGGTTCACCTCAAATCCGCCACGGAGTAGACGAGCAGTACTTC; j_gene: TRBJ2-7; d_gene: NA; abundance: NA; v_gene: TRBV21-1
CDR3aa: CASGTFVDYNEKLFF; CDR3nt: TGTGCCAGCGGGACTTTTGTGGATTATAATGAAAAACTGTTTTTT; j_gene: TRBJ1-4; d_gene: NA; abundance: NA; v_gene: TRBV2
CDR3aa: CASSQVMGQRNNEQFF; CDR3nt: TGCGCCAGCAGCCAAGTCATGGGACAGAGAAACAATGAGCAGTTCTTC; j_gene: TRBJ2-1; d_gene: TRBD1; abundance: few; v_gene: TRBV4-1
CDR3aa: CASSWGTGGYTF; CDR3nt: TGTGCCAGCAGCTGGGGGACTGGTGGCTACACCTTC; j_gene: TRBJ1-2; d_gene: NA; abundance: NA; v_gene: TRBV5-6
CDR3aa: CASSLSGGRAGEKLFF; CDR3nt: TGTGCCAGCAGTTTATCGGGCGGGCGGGCGGGTGAAAAACTGTTTTTT; j_gene: TRBJ1-4; d_gene: NA; abundance: NA; v_gene: TRBV27
CDR3aa: CASSFVYTGELFF; CDR3nt: TGTGCCAGCAGCTTCGTTTACACCGGGGAGCTGTTTTTT; j_gene: TRBJ2-2; d_gene: NA; abundance: NA; v_gene: TRBV7-2
CDR3aa: CASGAGGRDGYTF; CDR3nt: TGTGCTAGTGGTGCAGGGGGCAGGGATGGCTACACCTTC; j_gene: TRBJ1-2; d_gene: TRBD1; abundance: NA; v_gene: TRBV12-5
CDR3aa: CASSLPDRRNGYTF; CDR3nt: TGTGCCAGCAGTTTGCCTGACAGGAGGAATGGCTACACCTTC; j_gene: TRBJ1-2; d_gene: NA; abundance: NA; v_gene: TRBV28